The source of this TCR beta chain is a study of T cells in Graves' hyperthyroidism and ophthalmopathy. Study-wide results and limits: From stable hyperthyroidism, ophthalmopathy was set apart by a 13 V-J model.

Concerning this clonotype itself: What it binds is not known.

These patients, aged 18 to 65, had recently diagnosed hyperthyroidism lasting under 2 months. Each diagnosis drew on symptoms, thyroxine, TRAb, thyroid ultrasound and orbital computed tomography findings. About 9.4 ml fresh peripheral blood yielded the PBMCs. The junction had 11 bases not matched to a gene; V was cut back by 9 bases and J by 3 bases. The CDR3 is made up of 15 amino acids. Germline V lookup: CDR1 PRHDT, CDR2 FYEKMQ (reference sequence). There were TCR beta CDR3 regions amplified from RNA transcripts. Using the HTBI primer set, a first-round RT-PCR was run on the TCR CDR3. Via MiXCR, TCRdb re-called the multiplex PCR reads, giving one row per CDR3 protein. The sample records 380,000 or so distinct CDR3 sequences, more than 11% being singletons.

This clonotype was sampled from a woman aged 30 to 39 with Graves' hyperthyroidism. Input material: blood. The chain recombines TRBV13 with TRBJ2-7, with 10 bases aligning to TRBD2. The chain's CDR3 is CASSPTGLADYEQYF. CDR3 coding DNA: TGTGCCAGTAGCCCAACAGGACTAGCGGACTACGAGCAGTACTTC.